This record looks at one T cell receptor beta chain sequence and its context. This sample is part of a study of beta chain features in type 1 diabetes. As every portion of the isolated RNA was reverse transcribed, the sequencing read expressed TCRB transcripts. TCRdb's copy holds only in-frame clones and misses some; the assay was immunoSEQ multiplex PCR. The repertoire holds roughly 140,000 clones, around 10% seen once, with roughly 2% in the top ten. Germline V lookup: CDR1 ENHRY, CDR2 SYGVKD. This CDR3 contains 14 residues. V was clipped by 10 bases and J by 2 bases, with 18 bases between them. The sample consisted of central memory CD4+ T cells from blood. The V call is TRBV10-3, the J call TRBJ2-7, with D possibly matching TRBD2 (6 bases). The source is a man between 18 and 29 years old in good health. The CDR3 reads CATLPWGETYEQYF. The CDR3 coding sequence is TGTGCCACCCTCCCGTGGGGGGAGACCTACGAGCAGTACTTC.